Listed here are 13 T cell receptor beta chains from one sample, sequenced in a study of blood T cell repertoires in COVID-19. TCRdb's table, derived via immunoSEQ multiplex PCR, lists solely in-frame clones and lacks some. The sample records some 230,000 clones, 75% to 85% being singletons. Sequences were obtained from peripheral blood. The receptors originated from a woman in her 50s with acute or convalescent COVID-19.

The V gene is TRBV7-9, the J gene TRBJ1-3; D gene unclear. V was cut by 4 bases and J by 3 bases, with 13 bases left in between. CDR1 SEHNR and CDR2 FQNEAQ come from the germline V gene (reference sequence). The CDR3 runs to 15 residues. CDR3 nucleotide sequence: TGTGCCAGCAGCTGGACTGGACTTGGTGGAAACACCATATATTTT. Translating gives CASSWTGLGGNTIYF.

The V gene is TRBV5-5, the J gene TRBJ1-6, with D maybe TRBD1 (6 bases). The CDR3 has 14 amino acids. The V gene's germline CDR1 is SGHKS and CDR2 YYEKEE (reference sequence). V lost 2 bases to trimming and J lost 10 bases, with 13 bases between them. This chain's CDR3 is CASSFTAGDSPLHF. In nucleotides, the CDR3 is TGTGCCAGCAGCTTTACGGCAGGGGACTCACCCCTCCACTTT.

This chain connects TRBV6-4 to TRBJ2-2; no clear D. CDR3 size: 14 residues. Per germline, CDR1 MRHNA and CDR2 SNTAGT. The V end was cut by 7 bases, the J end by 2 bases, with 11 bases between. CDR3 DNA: TGTGCCAGCAAGATAGCACCTAACACCGGGGAGCTGTTTTTT. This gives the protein CASKIAPNTGELFF.

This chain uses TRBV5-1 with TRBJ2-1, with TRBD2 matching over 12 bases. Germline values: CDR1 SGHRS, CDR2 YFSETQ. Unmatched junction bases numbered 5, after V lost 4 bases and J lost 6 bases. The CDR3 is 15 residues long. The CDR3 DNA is TGCGCCAGCAGCAGAGAACTAGCGGGAGGCAATGAGCAGTTCTTC. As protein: CASSRELAGGNEQFF. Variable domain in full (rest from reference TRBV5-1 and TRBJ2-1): KAGVTQTPRYLIKTRGQQVTLSCSPISGHRSVSWYQQTPGQGLQFLFEYFSETQRNKGNFPGRFSGRQFSNSRSEMNVSTLELGDSALYLCASSRELAGGNEQFFGPGTRLTVL.

The CDR3 is CASSLERTSLETQYF. Written as DNA, the CDR3 is TGTGCCAGCAGTTTAGAGAGGACAAGTTTAGAGACCCAGTACTTC. The chain uses TRBV28 and TRBJ2-5; D is perhaps TRBD1 (5 bases). Trimming left V 2 bases short and J 4 bases short, with 14 bases between. The germline V gene encodes CDR1 MDHEN and CDR2 SYDVKM. The CDR3 spans 15 residues. Looking up the rest from reference TRBV28 and TRBJ2-5 gives the full variable domain: DVKVTQSSRYLVKRTGEKVFLECVQDMDHENMFWYRQDPGLGLRLIYFSYDVKMKEKGDIPEGYSVSREKKERFSLILESASTNQTSMYLCASSLERTSLETQYFGPGTRLLVL.

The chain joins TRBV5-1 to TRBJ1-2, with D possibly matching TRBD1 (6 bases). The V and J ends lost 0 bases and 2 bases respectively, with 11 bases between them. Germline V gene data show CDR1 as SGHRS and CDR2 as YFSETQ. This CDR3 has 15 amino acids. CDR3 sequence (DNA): TGCGCCAGCAGCTTGGCCGGGCAGGGGAACTATGGCTACACCTTC. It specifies CASSLAGQGNYGYTF.

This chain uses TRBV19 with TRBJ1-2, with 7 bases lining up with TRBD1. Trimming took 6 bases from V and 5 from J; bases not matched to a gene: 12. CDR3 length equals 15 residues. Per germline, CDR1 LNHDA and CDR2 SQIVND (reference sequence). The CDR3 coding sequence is TGTGCCAGTAGCCCAGAATTGACAGGGAAATATGGCTACACCTTC. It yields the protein CASSPELTGKYGYTF.

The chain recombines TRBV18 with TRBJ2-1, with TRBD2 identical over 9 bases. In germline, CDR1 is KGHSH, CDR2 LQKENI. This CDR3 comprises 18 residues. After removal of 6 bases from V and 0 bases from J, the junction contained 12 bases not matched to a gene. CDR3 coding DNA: TGTGCCAGCTCCCTCGCTGGGGCTAGCGGGGCCTCCTACAATGAGCAGTTCTTC. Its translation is CASSLAGASGASYNEQFF.

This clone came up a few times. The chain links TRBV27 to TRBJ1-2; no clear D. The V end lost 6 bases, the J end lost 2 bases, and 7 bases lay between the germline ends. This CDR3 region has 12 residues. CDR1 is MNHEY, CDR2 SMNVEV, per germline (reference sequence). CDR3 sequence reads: CASSPRNYGYTF. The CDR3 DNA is TGTGCCAGCAGCCCTAGGAACTATGGCTACACCTTC.

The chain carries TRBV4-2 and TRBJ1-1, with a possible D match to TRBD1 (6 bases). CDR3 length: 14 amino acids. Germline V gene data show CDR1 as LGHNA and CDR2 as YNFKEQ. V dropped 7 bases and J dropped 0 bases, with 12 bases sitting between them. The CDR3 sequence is CASKPGTLNTEAFF. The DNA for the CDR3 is TGTGCCAGCAAGCCCGGGACACTGAACACTGAAGCTTTCTTT.

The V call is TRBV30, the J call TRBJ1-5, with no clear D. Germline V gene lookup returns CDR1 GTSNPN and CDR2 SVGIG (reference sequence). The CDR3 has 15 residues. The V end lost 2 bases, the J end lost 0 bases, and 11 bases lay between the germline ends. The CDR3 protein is CAWSTPGNSNQPQHF. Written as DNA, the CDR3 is TGTGCCTGGAGTACTCCGGGAAATAGCAATCAGCCCCAGCATTTT.

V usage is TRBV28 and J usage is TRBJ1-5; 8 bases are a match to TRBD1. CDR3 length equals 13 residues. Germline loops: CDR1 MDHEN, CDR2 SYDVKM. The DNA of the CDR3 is TGTGCTTCGCAGGACAGGGACAATCAGCCCCAGCATTTT. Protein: CASQDRDNQPQHF.

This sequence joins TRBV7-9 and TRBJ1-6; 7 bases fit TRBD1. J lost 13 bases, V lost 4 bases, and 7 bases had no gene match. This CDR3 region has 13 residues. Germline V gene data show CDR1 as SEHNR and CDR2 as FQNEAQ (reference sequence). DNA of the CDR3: TGTGCCAGCAGCTCCAGACAGGGTGGGCCCCTCCACTTT. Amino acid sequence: CASSSRQGGPLHF.